These T cell receptor beta chains were read from a single sample in a study of identical twins. Each CDR3 protein is one row after TCRdb ran MiXCR on the 5' RACE reads. The sample carries 250,000 or so distinct CDR3 sequences, around 8% recorded once. These data were also filed under a second study, of yellow fever vaccine responses in identical twins.

Sequenced sample: CD8+ T cells sorted from blood. All receptors come from a young woman in good health. Each CDR3 is given with its conserved first and last residue. The order of the fields is clone size, D gene, J gene, CDR3 length, V gene, CDR3 DNA, CDR3 protein. D genes are given only for firm matches. Rows may omit the clone size; those that give it use once, few, many or a size class.

few	-	TRBJ2-5	15	TRBV6-2/TRBV6-3	TGTGCCAGCAGTTACCCCGACTGGGGCCAGGAGACCCAGTACTTC	CASSYPDWGQETQYF
many	TRBD2	TRBJ2-3	16	TRBV7-9	TGTGCCAGCAGCTCCCAGGTAGCGGGAGAAGGGGATACGCAGTATTTT	CASSSQVAGEGDTQYF
many	-	TRBJ2-1	16	TRBV7-9	TGTGCCAGCTCCCATTTTGGGGCCACTCTTTACAATGAGCAGTTCTTC	CASSHFGATLYNEQFF
few	-	TRBJ2-7	16	TRBV2	TGTGCCAGCAGTGAAAGCCCCGACAGATTCACCTACGAGCAGTACTTC	CASSESPDRFTYEQYF
few	-	TRBJ1-1	13	TRBV7-9	TGTGCCAGCAGCTTTGGAGGGGGGGATGAAGCTTTCTTT	CASSFGGGDEAFF
few	-	TRBJ2-1	17	TRBV11-2	TGTGCCAGCAGCTTGGTTGTTCAGGAGAGCTCCTACAATGAGCAGTTCTTC	CASSLVVQESSYNEQFF
many	-	TRBJ2-7	14	TRBV5-1	TGCGCCAGCAGCTTGGGTGTGTCTCCCGAGTTGCAGTACTTC	CASSLGVSPELQYF
many	-	TRBJ2-1	16	TRBV3-1	TGTGCCAGCAGCCCGATTATCCCTTCACAGGTAAATGAGCAGTTCTTC	CASSPIIPSQVNEQFF
few	-	TRBJ2-7	16	TRBV7-2	TGTGCCAGCAGCTCTGAGGGACGAAGACGATGGTACGAGCAGTACTTC	CASSSEGRRRWYEQYF
many	-	TRBJ2-7	13	TRBV7-9	TGTGCCAGCAGCCCTCCCGGATCCTACGAGCAGTACTTC	CASSPPGSYEQYF
-	-	TRBJ2-3	18	TRBV20-1	TGCAGTGCTAGAGATCTCTTTAGGCGGACGGCACCATCAGATACGCAGTATTTT	CSARDLFRRTAPSDTQYF
-	-	TRBJ2-5	13	TRBV29-1	TGCAGCGCCGTTACAGGGTCGGGAGAGACCCAGTACTTC	CSAVTGSGETQYF
many	-	TRBJ2-1	15	TRBV27	TGTGCCAGCTCACCTAGCGTCCTATCCTACAATGAGCAGTTCTTC	CASSPSVLSYNEQFF
-	-	TRBJ2-7	13	TRBV7-2	TGTGCCAGCAGCCTAGAGCAGGGTTACGAGCAGTACTTC	CASSLEQGYEQYF
-	TRBD1	TRBJ2-7	15	TRBV4-1	TGCGCCAGCAGCCAAGAACAGGGGGACGACTACGAGCAGTACTTC	CASSQEQGDDYEQYF
few	-	TRBJ1-1	13	TRBV28	TGTGCCAGCAGGGACAGTTTGAACACTGAAGCTTTCTTT	CASRDSLNTEAFF
many	-	TRBJ2-6	17	TRBV4-3	TGCGCCAGCAGCCAAGCCTCCTCCCCCTCTGGGGCCAACGTCCTGACTTTC	CASSQASSPSGANVLTF
few	TRBD2	TRBJ2-1	16	TRBV3-1	TGTGCCAGCAGCCAAGACGTAGCGGGTTACTACAATGAGCAGTTCTTC	CASSQDVAGYYNEQFF
few	-	TRBJ1-2	16	TRBV29-1	TGCAGCGTTGAAGATATCAAGGGAGCGACCTTCTATGGCTACACCTTC	CSVEDIKGATFYGYTF
-	-	TRBJ2-7	13	TRBV6-4	TGTGCCAGCAGAAATAAGACAGCCTACGAGCAGTACTTC	CASRNKTAYEQYF
many	TRBD2	TRBJ2-1	17	TRBV7-2	TGTGCCAGCAGCTTAGTAGCTAGCGGGTTTCTCTACAATGAGCAGTTCTTC	CASSLVASGFLYNEQFF
few	TRBD2	TRBJ2-2	18	TRBV15	TGTGCCACCAGCAGAACCGGGACTAGCGGGAGAAAGAGCTGGGAGCTGTTTTTT	CATSRTGTSGRKSWELFF
many	-	TRBJ2-2	15	TRBV29-1	TGCAGCGTTACAGCTGAAGGGACGAACACCGGGGAGCTGTTTTTT	CSVTAEGTNTGELFF
-	-	TRBJ2-2	13	TRBV4-3	TGCGCCAGCCGAGCCGACTTAACCGGGGAGCTGTTTTTT	CASRADLTGELFF
many	-	TRBJ2-4	15	TRBV7-9	TGTGCCAGCAGCTTAGTAGAGGCAGGGCAAAACATTCAGTACTTC	CASSLVEAGQNIQYF
many	TRBD1	TRBJ2-3	17	TRBV4-3	TGCGCCAGCAGCCAGGATACAGGGGGCGGCGGGACAGATACGCAGTATTTT	CASSQDTGGGGTDTQYF
few	TRBD2	TRBJ2-1	15	TRBV20-1	TGCAGTGCTACCTCAGGAGCGGGGGGATACAATGAGCAGTTCTTC	CSATSGAGGYNEQFF
few	-	TRBJ2-7	14	TRBV7-9	TGTGCCAGCACCTCCCGCGACGGTGCGGGGGAGCAGTACTTC	CASTSRDGAGEQYF
few	TRBD2	TRBJ2-2	12	TRBV6-1	TGTGCCGACGCCGGGGGGTCGGGGGAGCTGTTTTTT	CADAGGSGELFF
-	-	TRBJ2-2	13	TRBV27	TGTGCCAGCAGTACAGGTGGAGTTGGGGAGCTGTTTTTT	CASSTGGVGELFF
many	-	TRBJ2-1	16	TRBV11-2	TGTGCCAGCAGCTTATCGCGCAGGGGTGGTTACAATGAGCAGTTCTTC	CASSLSRRGGYNEQFF
few	-	TRBJ2-7	14	TRBV7-9	TGTGCCAGCAGCGGACTACCCTCCTCCTACGAGCAGTACTTC	CASSGLPSSYEQYF
few	-	TRBJ1-5	11	TRBV14	TGTGCCAGCAGCCATTTTCGGCCCCAGCATTTT	CASSHFRPQHF
many	-	TRBJ2-7	16	TRBV10-3	TGTGCCATCAGTGAGTCGTCGGTGATCAGCTCCTACGAGCAGTACTTC	CAISESSVISSYEQYF
few	-	TRBJ2-5	13	TRBV20-1	TGCAGTGCTAGATCGTGGTCCCAAGAGACCCAGTACTTC	CSARSWSQETQYF
many	-	TRBJ2-1	17	TRBV7-8	TGTGCCAGCAGCTTAGTCTCGGCAGGCGGCTCCTACAATGAGCAGTTCTTC	CASSLVSAGGSYNEQFF
few	TRBD1	TRBJ2-7	13	TRBV24-1	TGTGCCACCCGAGGGACAGGGAATAACGAGCAGTACTTC	CATRGTGNNEQYF
many	-	TRBJ1-5	13	TRBV20-1	TGCAGTGCAATGGACAGTAGCAATCAGCCCCAGCATTTT	CSAMDSSNQPQHF
few	-	TRBJ2-3	13	TRBV12-3/TRBV12-4	TGTGCCAGCACCCAAGGGGTCGCAGATACGCAGTATTTT	CASTQGVADTQYF
few	-	TRBJ2-7	15	TRBV10-2	TGCGCCAGCAGTGAGCCGGGAGATCTTTCCTACGAGCAGTACTTC	CASSEPGDLSYEQYF
few	TRBD2	TRBJ2-7	19	TRBV3-1	TGTGCCAGCAGCCAAATCCCCGGAGGACTAGCGGGAGGGCCGTGGGAGCAGTACTTC	CASSQIPGGLAGGPWEQYF
many	-	TRBJ2-2	14	TRBV9	TGTGCCAGCAGCGTAGCGGGGAACACCGGGGAGCTGTTTTTT	CASSVAGNTGELFF
once	TRBD1	TRBJ2-7	14	TRBV4-3	TGCGCCAGCAGCCAAGAGACAGGGGAGGACGAGCAGTACTTC	CASSQETGEDEQYF
-	-	TRBJ2-2	16	TRBV21-1	TGTGCCAGCAGCAACCGGCGGGGTCCCCTAGCCGGGGAGCTGTTTTTT	CASSNRRGPLAGELFF
-	TRBD2	TRBJ2-7	17	TRBV7-9	TGTGCCAGCAGCATCCCTTCTAGCGGGGGGGCCGTGTACGAGCAGTACTTC	CASSIPSSGGAVYEQYF
-	-	TRBJ2-1	14	TRBV29-1	TGCAGCGTTGAAGGAGGGGACCACTACAATGAGCAGTTCTTC	CSVEGGDHYNEQFF
many	TRBD2	TRBJ2-1	17	TRBV24-1	TGTGCCACCAGTGACTCAATAGCGGGAGATCACTACAATGAGCAGTTCTTC	CATSDSIAGDHYNEQFF
few	TRBD2	TRBJ2-3	13	TRBV6-1	TGTGCCAGCTCTAGCGGGTTTGCAGATACGCAGTATTTT	CASSSGFADTQYF